The text below deals with one TCR beta chain. Clones were sequenced by immunoSEQ multiplex PCR, and TCRdb holds only the in-frame ones, with some missing. The profile covers roughly 80,000 clones, with about 91% appearing a single time and more than 1.4% taken by the ten largest. Per the germline V gene, CDR1 is SGDLS and CDR2 is YYNGEE. The CDR3 is made up of 15 amino acids. Trimming took 4 bases from V and 3 from J; bases not matched to a gene: 7. This specimen belongs to a study of T cell changes during pregnancy in multiple sclerosis. The TCR sequence derives from a female donor with multiple sclerosis, enrolled in a pregnancy study. This specimen was peripheral blood, taken before pregnancy. This chain connects TRBV9 to TRBJ1-1; 9 bases align to TRBD1. The CDR3 sequence: CASSLSRDRDTEAFF. The CDR3 region has the DNA TGTGCCAGCAGCCTATCCCGGGACAGGGACACTGAAGCTTTCTTT.